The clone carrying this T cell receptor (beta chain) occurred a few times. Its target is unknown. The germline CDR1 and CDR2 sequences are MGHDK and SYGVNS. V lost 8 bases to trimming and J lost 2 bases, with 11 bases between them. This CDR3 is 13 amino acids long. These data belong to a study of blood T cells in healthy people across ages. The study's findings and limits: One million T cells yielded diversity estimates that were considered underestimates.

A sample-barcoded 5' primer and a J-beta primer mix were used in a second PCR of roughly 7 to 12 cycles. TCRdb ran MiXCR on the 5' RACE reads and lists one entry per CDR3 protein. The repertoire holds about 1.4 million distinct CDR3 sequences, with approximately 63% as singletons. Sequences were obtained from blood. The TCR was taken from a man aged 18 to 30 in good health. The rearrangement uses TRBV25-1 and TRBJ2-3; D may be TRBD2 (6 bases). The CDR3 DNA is TGTGCCAGCTTGGGACTCCCCACAGATACGCAGTATTTT. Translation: CASLGLPTDTQYF.